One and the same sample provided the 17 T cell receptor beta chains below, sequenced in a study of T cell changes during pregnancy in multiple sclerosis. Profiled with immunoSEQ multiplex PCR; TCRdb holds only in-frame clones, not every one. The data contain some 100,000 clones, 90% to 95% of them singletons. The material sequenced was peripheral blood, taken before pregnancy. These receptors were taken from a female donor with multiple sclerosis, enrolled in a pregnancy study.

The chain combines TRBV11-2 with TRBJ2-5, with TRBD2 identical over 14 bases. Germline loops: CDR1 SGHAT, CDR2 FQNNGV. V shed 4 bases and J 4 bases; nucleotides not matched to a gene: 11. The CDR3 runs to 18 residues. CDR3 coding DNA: TGTGCCAGCAGCTCGACAGGGGGACTAGCGGGAGAAAGAGAGACCCAGTACTTC. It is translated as CASSSTGGLAGERETQYF.

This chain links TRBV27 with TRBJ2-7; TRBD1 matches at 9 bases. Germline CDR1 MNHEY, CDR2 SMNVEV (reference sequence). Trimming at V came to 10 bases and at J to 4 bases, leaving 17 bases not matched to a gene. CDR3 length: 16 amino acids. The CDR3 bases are TGTGCCACCCACCAGGTGGGGACAGGGTATGAGTACGAGCAGTACTTC. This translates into CATHQVGTGYEYEQYF.

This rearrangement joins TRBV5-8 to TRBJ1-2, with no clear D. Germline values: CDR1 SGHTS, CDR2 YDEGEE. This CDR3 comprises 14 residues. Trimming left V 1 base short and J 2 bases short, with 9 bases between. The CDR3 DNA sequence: TGTGCCAGCAGCTTGTTAGGGAGAAACTATGGCTACACCTTC. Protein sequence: CASSLLGRNYGYTF.

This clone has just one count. CDR3 sequence reads: CASSGSAYLAKNIQYF. The CDR3 DNA reads TGTGCCAGCAGCGGTAGCGCATATCTAGCCAAAAACATTCAGTACTTC. This chain connects TRBV9 to TRBJ2-4; D possibly corresponds to TRBD2 (5 bases). Germline lookup yields CDR1 SGDLS and CDR2 YYNGEE. The CDR3 loop spans 16 amino acids. V lost 3 bases to trimming and J lost 0 bases, with 13 bases between them. Together with reference TRBV9 and TRBJ2-4, the CDR3 gives the full variable domain: DSGVTQTPKHLITATGQRVTLRCSPRSGDLSVYWYQQSLDQGLQFLIQYYNGEERAKGNILERFSAQQFPDLHSELNLSSLELGDSALYFCASSGSAYLAKNIQYFGAGTRLSVL.

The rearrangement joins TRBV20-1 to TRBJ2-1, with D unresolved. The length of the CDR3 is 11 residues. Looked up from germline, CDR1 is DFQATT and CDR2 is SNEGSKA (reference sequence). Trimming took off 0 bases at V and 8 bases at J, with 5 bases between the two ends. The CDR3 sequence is CSARDIDEQFF. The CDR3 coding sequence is TGCAGTGCTAGAGATATCGATGAGCAGTTCTTC.

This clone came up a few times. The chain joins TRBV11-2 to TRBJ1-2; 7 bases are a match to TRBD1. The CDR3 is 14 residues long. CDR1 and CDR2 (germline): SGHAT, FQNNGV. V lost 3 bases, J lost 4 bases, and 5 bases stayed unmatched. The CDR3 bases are TGTGCCAGCAGCTTCGACAGGGCTGGCTATGGCTACACCTTC. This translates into CASSFDRAGYGYTF.

CDR3 in DNA: TGTGCCAGCAGTGAGGACAGGGGCTACGAGCAGTACTTC. This sequence encodes CASSEDRGYEQYF. The rearrangement links TRBV6-1 to TRBJ2-7; 9 bases align to TRBD1. Germline V CDR1 and CDR2: MNHNS, SASEGT. The CDR3 sequence is 13 residues long. J gave up 3 bases and V 3 bases, and 0 bases lay outside the gene matches.

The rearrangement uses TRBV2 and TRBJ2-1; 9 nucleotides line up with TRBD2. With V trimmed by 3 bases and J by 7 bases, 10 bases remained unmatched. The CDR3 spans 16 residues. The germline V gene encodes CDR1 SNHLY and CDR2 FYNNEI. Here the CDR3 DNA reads TGTGCCAGCAGTGATGGAGCGGGAGGATTTCAGAATGAGCAGTTCTTC. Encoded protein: CASSDGAGGFQNEQFF.

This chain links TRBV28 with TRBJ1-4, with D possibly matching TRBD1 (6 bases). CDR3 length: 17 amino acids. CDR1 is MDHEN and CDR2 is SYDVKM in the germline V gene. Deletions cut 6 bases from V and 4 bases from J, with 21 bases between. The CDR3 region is CASSYREGIFYNEKLFF. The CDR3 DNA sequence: TGTGCCAGCAGCTACAGGGAGGGGATCTTCTATAATGAAAAACTGTTTTTT.

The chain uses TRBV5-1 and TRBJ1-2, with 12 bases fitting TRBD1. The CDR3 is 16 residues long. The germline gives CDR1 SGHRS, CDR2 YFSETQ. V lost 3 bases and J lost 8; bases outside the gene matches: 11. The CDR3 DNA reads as TGCGCCAGCAGCTCATCCGGGACAGGGGGCATGGTCGGCTACACCTTC. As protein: CASSSSGTGGMVGYTF.

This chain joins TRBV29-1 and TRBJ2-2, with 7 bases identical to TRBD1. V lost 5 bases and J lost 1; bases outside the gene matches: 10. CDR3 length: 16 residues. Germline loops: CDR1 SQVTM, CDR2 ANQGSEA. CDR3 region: CSVLGTEGGNTGELFF. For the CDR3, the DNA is TGCAGCGTTCTTGGGACAGAAGGGGGGAACACCGGGGAGCTGTTTTTT.

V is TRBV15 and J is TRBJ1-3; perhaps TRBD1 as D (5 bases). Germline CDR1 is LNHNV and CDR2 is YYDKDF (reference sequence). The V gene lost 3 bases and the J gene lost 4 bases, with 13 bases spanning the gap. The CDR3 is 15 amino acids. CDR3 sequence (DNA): TGTGCCACCAGCAGTGGGGGGATCGCGGGAAACACCATATATTTT. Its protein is CATSSGGIAGNTIYF.

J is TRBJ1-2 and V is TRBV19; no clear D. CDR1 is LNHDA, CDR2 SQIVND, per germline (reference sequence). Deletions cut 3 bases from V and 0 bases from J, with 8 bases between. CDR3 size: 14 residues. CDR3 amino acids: CASSMRTTNYGYTF. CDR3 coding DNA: TGTGCCAGTAGTATGAGAACCACTAACTATGGCTACACCTTC.

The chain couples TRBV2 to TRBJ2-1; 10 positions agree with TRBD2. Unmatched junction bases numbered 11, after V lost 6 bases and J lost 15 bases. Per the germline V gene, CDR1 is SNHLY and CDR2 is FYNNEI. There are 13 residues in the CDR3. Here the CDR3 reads CASSTSGIRGWFF. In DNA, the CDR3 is TGTGCCAGCAGCACTAGCGGGATCCGGGGGTGGTTCTTC.

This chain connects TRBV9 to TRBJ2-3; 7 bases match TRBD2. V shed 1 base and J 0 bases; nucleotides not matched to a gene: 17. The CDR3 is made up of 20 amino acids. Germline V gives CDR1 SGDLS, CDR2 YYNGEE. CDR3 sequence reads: CASSVSPSRAGEISTDTQYF. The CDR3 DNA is TGTGCCAGCAGCGTATCGCCTTCTCGGGCGGGAGAGATTAGCACAGATACGCAGTATTTT.

CDR3 loop: CAWSGGGITDTQYF. As DNA, the CDR3 is TGTGCCTGGAGCGGGGGGGGGATCACAGATACGCAGTATTTT. The chain carries TRBV30 and TRBJ2-3, with 8 positions matching TRBD2. Losses at the gene ends were 3 bases for V and 2 bases for J; bases not matched to a gene: 4. The CDR3 spans 14 residues. Germline-derived CDR1 and CDR2 are GTSNPN and SVGIG (reference sequence).

The CDR3 DNA reads TGTGCCAGCTGGACTAGCGGGATCAATGAGCAGTTCTTC. This encodes CASWTSGINEQFF. The chain is built from TRBV27 and TRBJ2-1, with 12 bases identical to TRBD2. V lost 8 bases to trimming and J lost 6 bases; unmatched junction nucleotides: 2. Germline V gene sequence: CDR1 MNHEY, CDR2 SMNVEV (reference sequence). The length of the CDR3 is 13 residues.